This T cell receptor (beta chain) emerged from a study of control samples from healthy donors and cancer patients. Only in-frame clones appear in the TCRdb table, and some are missing; sequencing was by immunoSEQ multiplex PCR. The sample has 60,000 to 75,000 clones, almost 85% seen once; the top ten hold roughly 6%. The CDR3 sequence is 15 residues long. Looked up from germline, CDR1 is SGHDT and CDR2 is YYEEEE. V was clipped by 3 bases and J by 5 bases, with 14 bases between them. The V gene is TRBV5-6, the J gene TRBJ2-2; TRBD2 might be the D (6 bases). Sequenced sample: blood. The source of this sequence is a middle-aged man in good health. The CDR3 loop is CASSSGLGGTGELFF. Here the CDR3 DNA reads TGTGCCAGCAGCTCGGGACTGGGAGGTACCGGGGAGCTGTTTTTT.